The 7 T cell receptor beta chains below were found in one sample sequenced in a study of PD-L1 blockade in urothelial cancer. Profiling relied on immunoSEQ multiplex PCR, and the TCRdb table lists in-frame clones only, not all of them. The sample holds fewer than 45,000 clones, 35% to 40% seen once. The sequencing here drew on tumor tissue, taken before atezolizumab (anti-PD-L1) treatment. These receptor sequences come from a man aged 60-69 years with urothelial cancer.

This chain uses TRBV18 with TRBJ2-7, with D possibly matching TRBD1 (5 bases). Trimming took off 5 bases at V and 6 bases at J, with 17 bases between the two ends. The CDR3 has 14 amino acids. The germline gives CDR1 KGHSH, CDR2 LQKENI. CDR3 protein: CASSGDGERGEQYF. In DNA, the CDR3 is TGTGCCAGCTCAGGGGATGGCGAAAGGGGCGAGCAGTACTTC.

This clone has more than one count but fewer than ten. This chain's CDR3 is CASSHSFYYGYTF. In DNA form, the CDR3 reads TGTGCCAGCAGTCACAGTTTTTACTATGGCTACACCTTC. The J gene is TRBJ1-2, the V gene TRBV25-1; D uncertain. The CDR3 has 13 amino acids. Germline-derived CDR1 and CDR2 are MGHDK and SYGVNS. Trimming pared 5 bases from V and 3 bases from J, leaving 10 bases between.

This clone was found a few times. This rearrangement joins TRBV6-8 to TRBJ1-4, with 8 bases fitting TRBD1. J lost 5 bases, V lost 5 bases, and 16 bases had no gene match. The CDR3 has 18 amino acids. Germline V lookup: CDR1 MNHGY, CDR2 SAAAGT. The CDR3 DNA is TGTGCCAGCAGTGACAGTCCCCAGACAGGGGTCCCGAATGAAAAACTGTTTTTT. Translating gives CASSDSPQTGVPNEKLFF.

This clone has just a few counts. The chain combines TRBV6-8 with TRBJ1-2; TRBD1 agrees at 9 bases. CDR1 and CDR2 (germline): MNHGY, SAAAGT. This CDR3 contains 14 residues. J lost 5 bases, V lost 2 bases, and 3 bases had no gene match. The CDR3 protein is CASSYGQGKYGYTF. The CDR3 region has the DNA TGTGCCAGCAGTTACGGACAGGGGAAGTATGGCTACACCTTC.

In this sample, this clone turned up a few times. The chain is built from TRBV6-8 and TRBJ1-2, with 8 bases that match TRBD1. The CDR3 is 13 amino acids. The V segment lost 8 bases and the J segment 14 bases; nucleotides outside the gene matches: 16. Germline-derived CDR1 and CDR2 are MNHGY and SAAAGT. The CDR3 region has the DNA TGTGCCAGCCGAGATTGGACAGGGCTGTTTTGGACCTTC. Translating it yields CASRDWTGLFWTF.

The gene calls are TRBV5-1 and TRBJ1-6; no definite D call. V was pared by 5 bases and J by 8 bases, with 17 bases between. The CDR3 is 15 residues long. CDR1 is SGHRS and CDR2 is YFSETQ in the germline V gene. CDR3 bases: TGCGCCAGCAGACTGTGGTCCGTGGGAGATTCACCCCTCCACTTT. This codes for CASRLWSVGDSPLHF. Full variable domain (outside the CDR3, taken from reference TRBV5-1 and TRBJ1-6): KAGVTQTPRYLIKTRGQQVTLSCSPISGHRSVSWYQQTPGQGLQFLFEYFSETQRNKGNFPGRFSGRQFSNSRSEMNVSTLELGDSALYLCASRLWSVGDSPLHFGNGTRLTVT.

This clone was seen many times. The chain joins TRBV11-3 to TRBJ1-1, with D possibly being TRBD1 (6 bases). The V gene lost 5 bases and the J gene lost 0 bases, with 16 bases spanning the gap. Germline CDR1 SGHNT, CDR2 YENEEA. This CDR3 comprises 16 residues. The CDR3 region is CASSPLRGRVNTEAFF. DNA of the CDR3: TGTGCCAGCAGCCCGCTCAGGGGCAGAGTGAACACTGAAGCTTTCTTT.